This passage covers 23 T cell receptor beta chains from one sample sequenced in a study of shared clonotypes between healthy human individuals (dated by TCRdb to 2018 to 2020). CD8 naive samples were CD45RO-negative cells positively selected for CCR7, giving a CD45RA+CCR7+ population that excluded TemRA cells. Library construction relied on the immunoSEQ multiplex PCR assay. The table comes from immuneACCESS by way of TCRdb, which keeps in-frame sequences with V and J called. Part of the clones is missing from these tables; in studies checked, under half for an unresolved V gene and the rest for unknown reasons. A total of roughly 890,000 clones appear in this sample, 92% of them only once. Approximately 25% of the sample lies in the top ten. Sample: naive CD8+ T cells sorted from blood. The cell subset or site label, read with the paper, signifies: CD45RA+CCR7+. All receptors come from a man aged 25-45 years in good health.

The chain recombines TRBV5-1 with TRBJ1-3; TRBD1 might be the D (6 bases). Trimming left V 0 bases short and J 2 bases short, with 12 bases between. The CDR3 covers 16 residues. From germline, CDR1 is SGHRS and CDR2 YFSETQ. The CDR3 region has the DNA TGCGCCAGCAGCTTGGCCCCAGGGGCGCCTGGAAACACCATATATTTT. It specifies CASSLAPGAPGNTIYF.

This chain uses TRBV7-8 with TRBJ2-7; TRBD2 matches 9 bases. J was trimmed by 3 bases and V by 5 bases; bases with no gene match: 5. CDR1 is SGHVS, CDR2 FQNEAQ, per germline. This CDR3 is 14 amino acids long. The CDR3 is CASSPRLAVYEQYF. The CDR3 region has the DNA TGTGCCAGCAGCCCAAGACTAGCGGTCTACGAGCAGTACTTC.

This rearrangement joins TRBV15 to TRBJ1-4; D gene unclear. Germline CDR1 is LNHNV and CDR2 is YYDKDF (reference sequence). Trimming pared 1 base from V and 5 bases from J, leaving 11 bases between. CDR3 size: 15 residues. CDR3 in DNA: TGTGCCACCAGCAGAGGAACGGTAGGGAATGAAAAACTGTTTTTT. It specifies CATSRGTVGNEKLFF.

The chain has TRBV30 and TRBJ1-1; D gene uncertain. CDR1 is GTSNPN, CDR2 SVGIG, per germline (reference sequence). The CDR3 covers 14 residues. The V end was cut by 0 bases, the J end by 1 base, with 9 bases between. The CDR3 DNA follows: TGTGCCTGGAGTGTAGGCGTCAGGAACACTGAAGCTTTCTTT. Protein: CAWSVGVRNTEAFF.

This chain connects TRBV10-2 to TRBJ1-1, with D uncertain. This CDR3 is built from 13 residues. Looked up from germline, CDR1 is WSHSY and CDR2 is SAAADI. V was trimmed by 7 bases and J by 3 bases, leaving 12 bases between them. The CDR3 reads CASMDPADTEAFF. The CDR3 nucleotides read TGCGCCAGCATGGATCCGGCCGACACTGAAGCTTTCTTT.

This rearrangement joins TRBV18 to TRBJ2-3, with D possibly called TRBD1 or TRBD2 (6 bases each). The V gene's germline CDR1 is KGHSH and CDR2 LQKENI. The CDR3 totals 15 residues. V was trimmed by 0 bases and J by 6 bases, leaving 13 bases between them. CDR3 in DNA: TGTGCCAGCTCACCACCTCTTCGGGGGCGGGATACGCAGTATTTT. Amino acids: CASSPPLRGRDTQYF. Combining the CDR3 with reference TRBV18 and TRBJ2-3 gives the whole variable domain NAGVMQNPRHLVRRRGQEARLRCSPMKGHSHVYWYRQLPEEGLKFMVYLQKENIIDESGMPKERFSAEFPKEGPSILRIQQVVRGDSAAYFCASSPPLRGRDTQYFGPGTRLTVL.

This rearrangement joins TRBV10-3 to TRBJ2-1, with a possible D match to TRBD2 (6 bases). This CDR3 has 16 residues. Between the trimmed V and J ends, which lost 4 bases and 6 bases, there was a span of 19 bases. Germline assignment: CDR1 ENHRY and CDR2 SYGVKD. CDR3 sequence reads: CAISGPPGFSGNEQFF. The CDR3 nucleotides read TGTGCCATCAGTGGTCCTCCAGGGTTTAGCGGCAATGAGCAGTTCTTC.

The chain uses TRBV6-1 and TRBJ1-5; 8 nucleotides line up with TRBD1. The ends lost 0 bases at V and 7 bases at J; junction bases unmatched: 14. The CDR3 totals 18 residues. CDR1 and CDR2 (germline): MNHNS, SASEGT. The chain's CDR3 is CASSEALRGQVAWQPQHF. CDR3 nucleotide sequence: TGTGCCAGCAGTGAAGCGCTTCGGGGACAGGTTGCTTGGCAGCCCCAGCATTTT.

The CDR3 protein is CASSQVGQGIGEQYF. The CDR3 nucleotides are TGCGCCAGCAGCCAAGTTGGTCAGGGGATTGGTGAGCAGTACTTC. The rearrangement uses TRBV4-3 and TRBJ2-7, with a possible D match to TRBD1 (6 bases). Germline CDR1 LGHNA, CDR2 YSLEER. V lost 1 base and J 7 bases, leaving 17 bases between the germline ends. The CDR3 is made up of 15 amino acids.

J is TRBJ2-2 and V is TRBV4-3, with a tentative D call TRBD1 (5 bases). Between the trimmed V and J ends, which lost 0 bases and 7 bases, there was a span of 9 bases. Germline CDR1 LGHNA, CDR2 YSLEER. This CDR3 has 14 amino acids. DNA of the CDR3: TGCGCCAGCAGCCAAGATACCAGGGTCGGGGAGCTGTTTTTT. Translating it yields CASSQDTRVGELFF.

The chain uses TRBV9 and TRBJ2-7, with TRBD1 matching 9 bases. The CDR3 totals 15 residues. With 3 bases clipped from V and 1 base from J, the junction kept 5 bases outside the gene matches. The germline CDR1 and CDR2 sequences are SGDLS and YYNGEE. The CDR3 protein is CASSDTGTGSYEQYF. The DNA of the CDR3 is TGTGCCAGCAGCGATACCGGGACAGGGTCCTACGAGCAGTACTTC. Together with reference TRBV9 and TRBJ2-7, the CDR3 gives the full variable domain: DSGVTQTPKHLITATGQRVTLRCSPRSGDLSVYWYQQSLDQGLQFLIQYYNGEERAKGNILERFSAQQFPDLHSELNLSSLELGDSALYFCASSDTGTGSYEQYFGPGTRLTVT.

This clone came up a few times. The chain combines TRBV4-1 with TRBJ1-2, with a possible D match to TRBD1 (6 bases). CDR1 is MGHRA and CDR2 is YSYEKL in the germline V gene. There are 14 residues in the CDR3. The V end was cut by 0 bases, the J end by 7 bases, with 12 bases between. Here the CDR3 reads CASSQDKDSTGYTF. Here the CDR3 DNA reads TGCGCCAGCAGCCAAGACAAGGACAGCACTGGCTACACCTTC.

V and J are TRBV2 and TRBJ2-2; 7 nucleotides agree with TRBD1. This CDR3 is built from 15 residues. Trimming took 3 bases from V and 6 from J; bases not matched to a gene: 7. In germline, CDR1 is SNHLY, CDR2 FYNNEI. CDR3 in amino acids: CASSDLGGVSGELFF. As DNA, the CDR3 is TGTGCCAGCAGTGATTTAGGGGGCGTCTCCGGGGAGCTGTTTTTT.

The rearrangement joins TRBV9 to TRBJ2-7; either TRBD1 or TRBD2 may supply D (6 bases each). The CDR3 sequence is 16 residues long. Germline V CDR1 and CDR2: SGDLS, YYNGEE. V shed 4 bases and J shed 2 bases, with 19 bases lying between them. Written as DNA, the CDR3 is TGTGCCAGCAGCCCTAGTCGGGGGCTCAACCCCTACGAGCAGTACTTC. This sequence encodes CASSPSRGLNPYEQYF.

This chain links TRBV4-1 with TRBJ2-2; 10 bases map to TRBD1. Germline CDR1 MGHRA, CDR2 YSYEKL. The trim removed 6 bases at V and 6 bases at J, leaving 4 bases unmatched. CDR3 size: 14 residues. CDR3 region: CASSRDRGPGELFF. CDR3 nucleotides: TGCGCCAGCAGTCGGGACAGGGGCCCCGGGGAGCTGTTTTTT.

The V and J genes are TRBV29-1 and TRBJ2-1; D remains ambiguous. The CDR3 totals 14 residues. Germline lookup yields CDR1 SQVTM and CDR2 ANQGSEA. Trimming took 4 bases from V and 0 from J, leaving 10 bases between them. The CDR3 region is CSVVDLSSYNEQFF. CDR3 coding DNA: TGCAGCGTTGTTGACCTCAGCTCCTACAATGAGCAGTTCTTC.

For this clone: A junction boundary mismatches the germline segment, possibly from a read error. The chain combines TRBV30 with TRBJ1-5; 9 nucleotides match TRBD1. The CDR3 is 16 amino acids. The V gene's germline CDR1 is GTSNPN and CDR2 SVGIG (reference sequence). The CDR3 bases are TGTGCCTGGAGTGTCGGACAGGGGATCGACAATAAGCCCCAGCATTTT. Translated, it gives CAWSVGQGIDNKPQHF.

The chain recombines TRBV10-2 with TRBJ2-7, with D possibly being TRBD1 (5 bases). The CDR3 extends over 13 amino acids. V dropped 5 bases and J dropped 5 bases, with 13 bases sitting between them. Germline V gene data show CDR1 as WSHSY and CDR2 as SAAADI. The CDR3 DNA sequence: TGCGCCAGCAGTCAGCAGGGTTTCCACGAGCAGTACTTC. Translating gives CASSQQGFHEQYF.

The CDR3 protein is CASSSLAGGYEQYF. CDR3 bases: TGCGCCAGCAGCTCATTAGCGGGAGGATACGAGCAGTACTTC. This chain connects TRBV4-3 to TRBJ2-7; 10 bases match TRBD2. Germline CDR1 and CDR2: LGHNA and YSLEER. This CDR3 contains 14 residues. The V segment lost 5 bases and the J segment 4 bases; nucleotides outside the gene matches: 5.

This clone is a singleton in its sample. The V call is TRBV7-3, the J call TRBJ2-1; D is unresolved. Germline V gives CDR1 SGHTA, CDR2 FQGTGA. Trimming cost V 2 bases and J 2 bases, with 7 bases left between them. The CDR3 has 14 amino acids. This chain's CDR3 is CASSLDATYNEQFF. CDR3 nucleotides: TGTGCCAGCAGCTTAGACGCCACCTACAATGAGCAGTTCTTC.

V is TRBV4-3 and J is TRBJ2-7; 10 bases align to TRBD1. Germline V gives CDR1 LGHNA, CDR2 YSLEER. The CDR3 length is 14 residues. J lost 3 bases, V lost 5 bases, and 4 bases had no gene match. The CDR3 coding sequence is TGCGCCAGCAGCTCGGACAGGGGGAGCTACGAGCAGTACTTC. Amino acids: CASSSDRGSYEQYF.

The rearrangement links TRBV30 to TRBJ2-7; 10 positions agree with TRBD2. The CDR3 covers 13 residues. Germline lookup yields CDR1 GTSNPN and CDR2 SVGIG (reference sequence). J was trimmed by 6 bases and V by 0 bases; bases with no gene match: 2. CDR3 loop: CAWSVGLAVEQYF. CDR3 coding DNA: TGTGCCTGGAGTGTTGGACTAGCGGTCGAGCAGTACTTC.

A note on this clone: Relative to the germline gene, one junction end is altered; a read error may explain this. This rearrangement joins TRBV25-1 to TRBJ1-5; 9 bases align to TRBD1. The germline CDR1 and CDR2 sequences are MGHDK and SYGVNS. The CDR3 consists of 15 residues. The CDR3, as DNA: TGTGCCAGCAGTGAAGGAACAGGGGGCAACCAGCCCCAGCATTTT. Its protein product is CASSEGTGGNQPQHF.